This record concerns one T cell receptor beta chain sequence. Its antigen is still unknown. This entry is derived from a study of chemoradiotherapy in HPV16-positive cancers. Samples were taken several times over chemoradiotherapy. The table came from immunoSEQ multiplex PCR; TCRdb's copy has only in-frame clones and leaves some out. The sample holds some 32,000 clones, 88% seen once. The CDR3 totals 15 residues. CDR1 and CDR2 (germline): KGHSH, LQKENI. V shed 6 bases and J 2 bases; nucleotides not matched to a gene: 7. Findings of the study overall: Only a couple of HPV16-positive patients supplied the functional HPV-specificity definition. Candidate HPV-specific clones and E7-related TCR motifs grew in tumor during treatment.

This sequence originates from a human donor with HPV-associated anogenital cancer. The material sequenced was blood, taken from a patient who underwent chemoradiotherapy. This chain connects TRBV18 to TRBJ2-1; 7 nucleotides match TRBD1. The CDR3: CASSPGQEAYNEQFF. The CDR3 nucleotides are TGTGCCAGCTCCCCCGGACAGGAGGCCTACAATGAGCAGTTCTTC.